These T cell receptor beta chains were read from a single sample in a study of cytotoxic CD8 clonotypes in ibrutinib-treated CLL. Sequencing was performed with immunoSEQ multiplex PCR; in TCRdb, only in-frame clones are kept and a portion is missing. The table lists approximately 140,000 clones, around 93% of them singletons, with about 10% in the top ten. The source was PBMCs, collected after 12 months of ibrutinib treatment. Source of these receptors: a human donor with chronic lymphocytic leukemia. The CDR3 runs from the conserved cysteine through the conserved F or W. A D gene is named only where the DNA matches it firmly. Size tells how often a clone was seen (once, few, many) or the class of an expanded clone, and some rows leave it out.

CASSKLAGVADTQYF	TGTGCCAGCAGTAAACTAGCGGGAGTGGCAGATACGCAGTATTTT	NA	TRBJ2-3	TRBD2	TRBV2
CASTYPGSGDYEQYF	TGTGCCAGCACTTACCCCGGTAGCGGGGACTACGAGCAGTACTTC	once	TRBJ2-7	TRBD2	TRBV6-6
CASSLLRDRVSGANVLTF	TGCGCCAGCAGCCTTCTCCGGGACAGGGTCTCTGGGGCCAACGTCCTGACTTTC	NA	TRBJ2-6	TRBD1	TRBV4-3
CATRSKAGDNEQFF	TGTGCCACCCGAAGTAAAGCGGGGGACAATGAGCAGTTCTTC	few	TRBJ2-1	TRBD2	TRBV15
CAISDDSRTGVAGNTIYF	TGTGCCATCAGTGATGACTCACGGACAGGGGTAGCTGGAAACACCATATATTTT	NA	TRBJ1-3	TRBD1	TRBV10-3
CASSPGTSQRGQYF	TGTGCCAGTAGTCCAGGGACTAGTCAACGCGGGCAGTACTTC	NA	TRBJ2-7	TRBD2	TRBV19
CASSLSLGPLYEQYF	TGTGCCAGCAGTTTATCGCTAGGGCCACTCTACGAGCAGTACTTC	NA	TRBJ2-7	NA	TRBV28
CASSLDYEQYF	TGTGCCAGCAGTCTGGACTACGAGCAGTACTTC	NA	TRBJ2-7	NA	TRBV2
CASSYQSFAGELFF	TGTGCCAGCAGTTACCAGTCCTTCGCCGGGGAGCTGTTTTTT	NA	TRBJ2-2	NA	TRBV6-5
CASSLRTSGKGGADTQYF	TGTGCCAGCAGTTTACGTACTAGCGGGAAGGGCGGCGCAGATACGCAGTATTTT	NA	TRBJ2-3	TRBD2	TRBV27
CASSLRHTGELFF	TGTGCCAGCAGTCTTAGGCACACCGGGGAGCTGTTTTTT	NA	TRBJ2-2	NA	TRBV6-1
CASRNSGGRTEAFF	TGTGCCAGTAGGAACTCAGGGGGCCGCACTGAAGCTTTCTTT	NA	TRBJ1-1	TRBD1	TRBV19
CASSLRGLNTEAFF	TGTGCCAGCAGTCTCCGTGGCCTGAACACTGAAGCTTTCTTT	NA	TRBJ1-1	NA	TRBV6-5
CASRIPGLAATGELFF	TGTGCCAGTAGGATCCCGGGACTAGCGGCGACCGGGGAGCTGTTTTTT	NA	TRBJ2-2	TRBD2	TRBV19
CASSPFWGSQGEAEAFF	TGTGCCAGTAGTCCATTTTGGGGATCACAGGGGGAGGCTGAAGCTTTCTTT	NA	TRBJ1-1	TRBD1	TRBV19
CATSDGLYEQYF	TGTGCCACCAGCGACGGACTCTACGAGCAGTACTTC	NA	TRBJ2-7	NA	TRBV15
CASSGFSGEANEKLFF	TGTGCCAGTAGTGGGTTTTCGGGAGAGGCTAATGAAAAACTGTTTTTT	NA	TRBJ1-4	NA	TRBV19
CASSLRPGIIGGYTF	TGTGCCAGCAGTCTACGGCCAGGGATCATCGGGGGCTACACCTTC	NA	TRBJ1-2	NA	TRBV28
CASIGGRGGYTF	TGTGCCAGTATCGGGGGTCGGGGTGGCTACACCTTC	NA	TRBJ1-2	NA	TRBV19
CASSSRQGNTEAFF	TGCGCCAGCAGCTCGAGACAGGGGAACACTGAAGCTTTCTTT	NA	TRBJ1-1	TRBD1	TRBV5-1
CASRETGGQETQYF	TGCGCCAGCAGAGAAACAGGGGGGCAAGAGACCCAGTACTTC	NA	TRBJ2-5	TRBD1	TRBV5-1
CASSLQGGAPNTEAFF	TGTGCCAGCAGCTTACAAGGGGGTGCCCCGAACACTGAAGCTTTCTTT	NA	TRBJ1-1	NA	TRBV7-9
CASSATVVEQFF	TGTGCCAGCAGTGCGACGGTTGTTGAGCAGTTCTTC	NA	TRBJ2-1	NA	TRBV28
CASSTGTYEQYF	TGTGCCAGCTCAACCGGGACCTACGAGCAGTACTTC	NA	TRBJ2-7	NA	TRBV18
CASSFGWDQPQHF	TGTGCCAGCAGCTTTGGCTGGGACCAGCCCCAGCATTTT	NA	TRBJ1-5	NA	TRBV12-1
CASSTPEWGDTQYF	TGTGCCAGCAGTACGCCTGAATGGGGGGATACGCAGTATTTT	NA	TRBJ2-3	NA	TRBV5-4
CASSLAKAGYTF	TGTGCCAGCAGCTTAGCAAAGGCTGGCTACACCTTC	NA	TRBJ1-2	NA	TRBV7-9
CASSSQLGLEKAFF	TGTGCCAGCAGCTCCCAATTGGGTTTGGAGAAAGCTTTCTTT	NA	TRBJ1-1	NA	TRBV7-8
CASSLRGDEQYF	TGTGCCAGCAGCTTAAGGGGCGACGAGCAGTACTTC	NA	TRBJ2-7	NA	TRBV11-3
CASSYGHDTGELFF	TGTGCCAGCAGTTATGGTCACGACACCGGGGAGCTGTTTTTT	NA	TRBJ2-2	NA	TRBV6-5
CAWSVAPREVPNEQYF	TGTGCCTGGAGTGTAGCCCCCAGGGAGGTTCCGAACGAGCAGTACTTC	NA	TRBJ2-7	NA	TRBV30
CATSRDQGPQYF	TGTGCCACCAGCAGAGATCAGGGCCCCCAGTACTTC	NA	TRBJ2-5	NA	TRBV15
CASSPLKGEGPYNEQFF	TGTGCCAGCAGCCCCCTGAAAGGGGAGGGTCCCTACAATGAGCAGTTCTTC	NA	TRBJ2-1	TRBD2	TRBV9
CSVYSPYSNQPQHF	TGCAGCGTCTACAGTCCGTATAGCAATCAGCCCCAGCATTTT	NA	TRBJ1-5	NA	TRBV29-1
CASSARWATAEQYF	TGTGCCAGCAGCGCCCGATGGGCTACGGCCGAGCAGTACTTC	NA	TRBJ2-7	NA	TRBV5-6
CASRDHRVPSNQPQHF	TGTGCCAGCAGGGACCACAGGGTTCCTAGCAATCAGCCCCAGCATTTT	NA	TRBJ1-5	NA	TRBV2
CASSSLWGNQPQHF	TGTGCCAGCAGTTCCCTCTGGGGCAATCAGCCCCAGCATTTT	once	TRBJ1-5	NA	TRBV27
CARSKQGNTEAFF	TGTGCCAGAAGCAAACAGGGGAACACTGAAGCTTTCTTT	NA	TRBJ1-1	NA	TRBV5-3
CAIQGPGKDGYTF	TGCGCCATCCAGGGCCCCGGGAAGGATGGCTACACCTTC	NA	TRBJ1-2	NA	TRBV10-2
CAGGKQPYEQYF	TGTGCGGGGGGGAAGCAGCCCTACGAGCAGTACTTC	NA	TRBJ2-7	TRBD2	TRBV2
CASSLFEKLFF	TGTGCCAGCAGTTTATTTGAAAAACTGTTTTTT	NA	TRBJ1-4	NA	TRBV28
CASSPSPSGLAGVGNEQFF	TGTGCCAGCAGCCCGTCCCCGTCAGGACTAGCGGGAGTAGGGAATGAGCAGTTCTTC	NA	TRBJ2-1	TRBD2	TRBV9
CAISGVGRDSGNTIYF	TGTGCCATCAGTGGAGTTGGGCGAGACTCTGGAAACACCATATATTTT	NA	TRBJ1-3	NA	TRBV10-3
CASSLGSNQPQHF	TGTGCCAGCAGCTTGGGCAGTAATCAGCCCCAGCATTTT	NA	TRBJ1-5	NA	TRBV5-6
CASSPRPNQPQHF	TGTGCCAGCAGTCCACGCCCTAATCAGCCCCAGCATTTT	NA	TRBJ1-5	NA	TRBV28
CASSALLLRADTEAFF	TGTGCCAGCAGTGCCCTTTTGTTACGGGCTGACACTGAAGCTTTCTTT	NA	TRBJ1-1	NA	TRBV2
CASSLISGELFF	TGCGCCAGCAGCTTGATTTCTGGGGAGCTGTTTTTT	NA	TRBJ2-2	NA	TRBV5-1
CASSPTFSIGELFF	TGTGCCAGCAGCCCGACCTTTAGTATCGGGGAGCTGTTTTTT	NA	TRBJ2-2	NA	TRBV7-9